This paragraph covers one TCR beta chain sequence. Its antigen is unknown. The sample comes from a study of shared clonotypes between healthy human individuals. Naive CD8 cells were CD45RO-negative, positively selected for CCR7, excluding terminally differentiated effector memory CD45RA+ cells. The method was immunoSEQ multiplex PCR; TCRdb's version includes in-frame clones alone and lacks a portion of them. The sample consists of hundreds of thousands of clones, roughly 95% of them appearing once. The CDR3 runs 11 residues. V dropped 7 bases and J dropped 3 bases, with 4 bases sitting between them. Germline assignment: CDR1 ENHRY and CDR2 SYGVKD. Study-wide points: Relative to their counterparts shared across all four donors, non-shared clonotypes exhibited diminished generation probabilities.

The chain couples TRBV10-3 to TRBJ1-3; no firm D call. Source material: naive CD8+ T cells sorted from blood. This clonotype was obtained from a woman younger than 45 in good health. The CDR3 sequence is CAIMSGNTIYF. DNA for the CDR3: TGTGCCATCATGAGTGGAAACACCATATATTTT.